One and the same sample provided the 18 T cell receptor beta chains below, sequenced in a study of shared clonotypes between healthy human individuals (dated by TCRdb to about 2020). Libraries came from the immunoSEQ multiplex PCR assay. Held by TCRdb, this immuneACCESS table contains in-frame sequences only and omits some clones. Under half of the omission traces to an unresolved V gene where checked; the cause of the rest is unknown. This sample has a few hundred thousand clones in its table, and 65% to 80% of those were observed once. The ten largest make up about 12% of the sample. The sample was PBMCs. The source of these receptors is a middle-aged woman in good health. Some clones in this sample may be carry-over from other donors' samples.

The chain is built from TRBV6-5 and TRBJ1-2; D is uncertain. The V end was cut by 0 bases, the J end by 0 bases, with 8 bases between. The CDR3 is 15 residues long. CDR1 and CDR2 from the germline V gene are MNHEY and SVGAGI. The CDR3 coding sequence is TGTGCCAGCAGTTACTCGATCTTAGCTAACTATGGCTACACCTTC. Translation gives CASSYSILANYGYTF.

About this clone: At the DNA level, this CDR3 is encoded by other sequences in the same sample as well. This rearrangement joins TRBV9 to TRBJ2-7; 10 nucleotides align to TRBD2. V lost 4 bases and J lost 2; bases outside the gene matches: 6. Germline values: CDR1 SGDLS, CDR2 YYNGEE. CDR3 length: 15 amino acids. The CDR3 region is CASSPRTSGPYEQYF. DNA of the CDR3: TGTGCCAGCAGCCCACGGACTAGCGGCCCCTACGAGCAGTACTTC.

The chain is built from TRBV29-1 and TRBJ2-1; TRBD2 might be the D (5 bases). The germline V and J ends were trimmed by 4 bases and 8 bases, with 9 bases remaining between them. This CDR3 contains 11 residues. Germline lookup yields CDR1 SQVTM and CDR2 ANQGSEA. The CDR3 spells CSVAGSYEQFF. The CDR3 DNA reads as TGCAGCGTTGCGGGGTCTTATGAGCAGTTCTTC.

The chain carries TRBV27 and TRBJ2-2, with 8 bases fitting TRBD1. The V and J ends lost 0 bases and 4 bases, in that order; junction bases with no gene match: 7. CDR1 is MNHEY and CDR2 is SMNVEV in the germline V gene (reference sequence). The length of the CDR3 is 17 residues. The CDR3 loop is CASSLSQGAKVTGELFF. Written as DNA, the CDR3 is TGTGCCAGCAGTTTATCTCAGGGGGCAAAGGTCACCGGGGAGCTGTTTTTT.

This clone was observed once. The chain links TRBV5-1 to TRBJ2-5; 9 nucleotides align to TRBD1. This CDR3 spans 17 amino acids. Trimming removed 0 bases from V and 5 bases from J; junction bases left unmatched: 11. Germline V gives CDR1 SGHRS, CDR2 YFSETQ. The chain's CDR3 is CASSLGPGQGQWETQYF. The DNA for the CDR3 is TGCGCCAGCAGCTTGGGCCCGGGACAGGGACAGTGGGAGACCCAGTACTTC. Using reference TRBV5-1 and TRBJ2-5 for the parts outside the CDR3, the full variable domain is KAGVTQTPRYLIKTRGQQVTLSCSPISGHRSVSWYQQTPGQGLQFLFEYFSETQRNKGNFPGRFSGRQFSNSRSEMNVSTLELGDSALYLCASSLGPGQGQWETQYFGPGTRLLVL.

This chain connects TRBV30 to TRBJ2-2; the D gene is possibly TRBD1 (5 bases). The V gene lost 1 base and the J gene lost 4 bases, with 13 bases spanning the gap. Per the germline V gene, CDR1 is GTSNPN and CDR2 is SVGIG (reference sequence). The CDR3 covers 15 residues. The CDR3 spells CAWSGGRVGTGELFF. The DNA for the CDR3 is TGTGCCTGGAGTGGGGGCAGGGTAGGCACCGGGGAGCTGTTTTTT. The entire variable domain, with the rest obtained from reference TRBV30 and TRBJ2-2, is as follows: SQTIHQWPATLVQPVGSPLSLECTVEGTSNPNLYWYRQAAGRGLQLLFYSVGIGQISSEVPQNLSASRPQDRQFILSSKKLLLSDSGFYLCAWSGGRVGTGELFFGEGSRLTVL.

V gene TRBV5-1 combines with J gene TRBJ1-5; 8 bases fit TRBD1. CDR3 length: 15 amino acids. Germline-derived CDR1 and CDR2 are SGHRS and YFSETQ. V gave up 5 bases and J gave up 2 bases; unmatched junction bases: 6. The CDR3 DNA reads TGCGCCAGCAGTCCGGGACAGGTCGGCAATCAGCCCCAGCATTTT. This encodes CASSPGQVGNQPQHF.

The rearrangement links TRBV6-5 to TRBJ1-1; no definite D call. The V end was cut by 2 bases, the J end by 4 bases, with 14 bases between. The CDR3 runs to 15 residues. Germline assignment: CDR1 MNHEY and CDR2 SVGAGI. The CDR3 nucleotides read TGTGCCAGCAGTTACGCCATAGGTCGTGGCACTGAAGCTTTCTTT. This gives the protein CASSYAIGRGTEAFF.

The chain joins TRBV28 to TRBJ1-5, with TRBD1 as a possible D gene (5 bases). The V and J ends lost 5 bases and 2 bases respectively, with 13 bases between them. There are 15 residues in the CDR3. The germline CDR1 and CDR2 sequences are MDHEN and SYDVKM. This CDR3 reads CASSEGRRGNQPQHF. In nucleotides, the CDR3 is TGTGCCAGCAGTGAGGGGCGGAGGGGCAATCAGCCCCAGCATTTT.

V usage is TRBV19 and J usage is TRBJ1-1; the D gene is possibly TRBD1 (6 bases). Germline CDR1 reads LNHDA; CDR2 reads SQIVND (reference sequence). This CDR3 contains 15 residues. With 0 bases removed from V and 3 bases from J, the gap between germline ends came to 11 bases. CDR3 loop: CASSIDQGPDTEAFF. In DNA form, the CDR3 reads TGTGCCAGTAGTATAGACCAGGGGCCTGACACTGAAGCTTTCTTT. Complete variable domain (other parts from reference TRBV19 and TRBJ1-1): DGGITQSPKYLFRKEGQNVTLSCEQNLNHDAMYWYRQDPGQGLRLIYYSQIVNDFQKGDIAEGYSVSREKKESFPLTVTSAQKNPTAFYLCASSIDQGPDTEAFFGQGTRLTVV.

As DNA, the CDR3 is TGCGCCAGCTTTAACAGGGGGCTCGGTGAGCAGTTCTTC. It yields the protein CASFNRGLGEQFF. The gene calls are TRBV5-1 and TRBJ2-1; TRBD1 matches 9 bases. The CDR3 is 13 amino acids. Germline V gives CDR1 SGHRS, CDR2 YFSETQ. V trimming: 7 bases; J trimming: 9 bases; junction bases outside the gene matches: 8.

This clone was found many times. The chain employs TRBV27 and TRBJ2-7; D might be TRBD1 or TRBD2, each matching 5 bases. V lost 0 bases, J lost 2 bases, and 11 bases lay in between. Germline-derived CDR1 and CDR2 are MNHEY and SMNVEV (reference sequence). This CDR3 is 15 amino acids long. CDR3 sequence (DNA): TGTGCCAGCAGTTTATCTGAGAGGGGCCCCTACGAGCAGTACTTC. Residues: CASSLSERGPYEQYF.

The genes are TRBV7-9 and TRBJ2-2, with a possible D match to TRBD1 (7 bases). The length of the CDR3 is 12 residues. Germline-derived CDR1 and CDR2 are SEHNR and FQNEAQ (reference sequence). V lost 11 bases, J lost 6 bases, and 13 bases lay in between. In DNA, the CDR3 is TGTGCCGGGGCAGGGGGGTCCGGGGAGCTGTTTTTT. Translated: CAGAGGSGELFF.

This clone was seen a single time. The chain links TRBV6-1 to TRBJ2-4; perhaps TRBD2 as D (5 bases). This CDR3 has 15 residues. Trimming removed 4 bases from V and 0 bases from J, with 10 bases in between. Germline V gene lookup returns CDR1 MNHNS and CDR2 SASEGT. The CDR3 DNA follows: TGTGCCAGCAGTGGGACTGTTCTAGCCAAAAACATTCAGTACTTC. Translating it yields CASSGTVLAKNIQYF.

The chain has TRBV27 and TRBJ1-1, with TRBD1 identical over 7 bases. The V gene's germline CDR1 is MNHEY and CDR2 SMNVEV (reference sequence). The J segment lost 0 bases and the V segment lost 5 bases, leaving 12 bases of the junction unmatched. CDR3 length: 17 amino acids. The CDR3 nucleotides are TGTGCCAGCAGTCACACGCAGGGGGTTAGAATGAACACTGAAGCTTTCTTT. This encodes CASSHTQGVRMNTEAFF.

A few counts support this clone. The chain has TRBV9 and TRBJ2-1, with 7 bases fitting TRBD2. The CDR3 runs 15 residues. V was clipped by 0 bases and J by 15 bases; unmatched bases: 15. The germline gives CDR1 SGDLS, CDR2 YYNGEE. The CDR3 coding sequence is TGTGCCAGCAGCGTAGAGGGTTCGGGAATAGCGGGTTTGTTCTTC. Translating gives CASSVEGSGIAGLFF. The full variable domain, rest sourced from reference TRBV9 and TRBJ2-1, is DSGVTQTPKHLITATGQRVTLRCSPRSGDLSVYWYQQSLDQGLQFLIQYYNGEERAKGNILERFSAQQFPDLHSELNLSSLELGDSALYFCASSVEGSGIAGLFFGPGTRLTVL.

The V gene is TRBV9, the J gene TRBJ1-3; TRBD1 matches at 7 bases. With V trimmed by 3 bases and J by 4 bases, 7 bases remained unmatched. The germline V gene encodes CDR1 SGDLS and CDR2 YYNGEE. The CDR3 covers 15 residues. The CDR3 reads CASSAETGAGNTIYF. The CDR3 nucleotides read TGTGCCAGCAGCGCGGAAACAGGGGCCGGAAACACCATATATTTT.

This clone has more than one count but fewer than ten. The chain employs TRBV6-6 and TRBJ1-2; tentative D call: TRBD1 (5 bases). CDR1 MNHNY and CDR2 SVGAGI come from the germline V gene (reference sequence). The CDR3 runs 13 residues. V gave up 8 bases and J gave up 8 bases, with 18 bases separating them. The CDR3 region is CASQRGSTDGYTF. Written as DNA, the CDR3 is TGTGCCAGCCAAAGGGGTTCTACGGACGGCTACACCTTC.